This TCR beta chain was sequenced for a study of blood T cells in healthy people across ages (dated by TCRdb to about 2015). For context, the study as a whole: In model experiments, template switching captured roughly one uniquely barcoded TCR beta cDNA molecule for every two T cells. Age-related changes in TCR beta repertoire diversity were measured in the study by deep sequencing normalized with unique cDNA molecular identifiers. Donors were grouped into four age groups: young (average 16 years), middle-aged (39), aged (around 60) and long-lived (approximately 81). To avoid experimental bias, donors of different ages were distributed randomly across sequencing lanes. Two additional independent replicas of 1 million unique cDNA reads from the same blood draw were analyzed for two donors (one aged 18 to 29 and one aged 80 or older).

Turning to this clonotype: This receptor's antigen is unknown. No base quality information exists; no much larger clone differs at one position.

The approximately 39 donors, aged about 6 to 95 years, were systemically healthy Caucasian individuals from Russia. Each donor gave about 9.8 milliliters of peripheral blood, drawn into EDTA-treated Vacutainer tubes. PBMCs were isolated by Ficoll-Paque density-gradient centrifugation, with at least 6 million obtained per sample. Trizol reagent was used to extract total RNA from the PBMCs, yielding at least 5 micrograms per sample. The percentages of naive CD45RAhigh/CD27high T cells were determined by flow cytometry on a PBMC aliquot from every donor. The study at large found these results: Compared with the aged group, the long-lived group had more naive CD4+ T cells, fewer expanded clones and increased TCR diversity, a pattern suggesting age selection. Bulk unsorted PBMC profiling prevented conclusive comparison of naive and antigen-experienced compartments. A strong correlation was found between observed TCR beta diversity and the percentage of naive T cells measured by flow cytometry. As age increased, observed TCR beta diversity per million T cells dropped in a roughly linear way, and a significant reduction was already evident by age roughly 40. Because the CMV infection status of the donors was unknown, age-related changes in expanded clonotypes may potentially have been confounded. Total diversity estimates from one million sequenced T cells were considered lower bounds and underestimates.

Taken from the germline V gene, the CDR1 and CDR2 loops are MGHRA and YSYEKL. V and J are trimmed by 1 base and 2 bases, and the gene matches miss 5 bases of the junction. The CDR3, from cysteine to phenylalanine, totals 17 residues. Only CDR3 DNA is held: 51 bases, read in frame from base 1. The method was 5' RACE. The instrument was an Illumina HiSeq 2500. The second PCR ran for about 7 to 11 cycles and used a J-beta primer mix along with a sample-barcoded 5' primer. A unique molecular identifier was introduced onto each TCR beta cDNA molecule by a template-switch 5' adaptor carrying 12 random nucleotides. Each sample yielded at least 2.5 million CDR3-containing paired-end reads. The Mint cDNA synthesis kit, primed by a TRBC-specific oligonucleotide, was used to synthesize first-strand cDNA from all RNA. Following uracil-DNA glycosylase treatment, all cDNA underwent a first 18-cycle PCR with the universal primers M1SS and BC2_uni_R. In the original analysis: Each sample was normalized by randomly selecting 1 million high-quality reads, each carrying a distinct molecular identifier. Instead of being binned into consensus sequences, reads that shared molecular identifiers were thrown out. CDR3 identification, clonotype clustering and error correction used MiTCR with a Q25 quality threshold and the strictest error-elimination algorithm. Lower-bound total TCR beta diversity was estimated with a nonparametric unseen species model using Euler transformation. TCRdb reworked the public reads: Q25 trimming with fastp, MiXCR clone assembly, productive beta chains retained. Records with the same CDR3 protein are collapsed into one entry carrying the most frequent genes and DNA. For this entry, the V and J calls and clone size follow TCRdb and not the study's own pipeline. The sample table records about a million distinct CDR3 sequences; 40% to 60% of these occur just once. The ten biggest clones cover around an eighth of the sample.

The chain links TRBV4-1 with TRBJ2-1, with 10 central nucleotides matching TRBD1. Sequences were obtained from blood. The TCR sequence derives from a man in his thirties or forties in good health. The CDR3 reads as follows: CASSQGQGTGAYNEQFF. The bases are TGCGCCAGCAGCCAAGGGCAGGGGACAGGGGCCTACAATGAGCAGTTCTTC.